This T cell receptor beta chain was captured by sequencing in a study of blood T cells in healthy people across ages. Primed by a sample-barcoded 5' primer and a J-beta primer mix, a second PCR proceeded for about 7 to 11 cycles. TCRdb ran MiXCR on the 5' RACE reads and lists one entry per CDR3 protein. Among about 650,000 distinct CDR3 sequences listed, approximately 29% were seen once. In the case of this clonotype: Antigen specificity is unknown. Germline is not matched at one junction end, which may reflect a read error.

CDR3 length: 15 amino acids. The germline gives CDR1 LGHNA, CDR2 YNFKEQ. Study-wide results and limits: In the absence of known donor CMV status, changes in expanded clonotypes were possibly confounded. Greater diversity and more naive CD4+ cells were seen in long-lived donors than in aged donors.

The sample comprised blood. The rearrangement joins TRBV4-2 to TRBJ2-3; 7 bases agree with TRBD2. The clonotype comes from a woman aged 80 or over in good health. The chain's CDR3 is CASSQGTSVTGTQYF. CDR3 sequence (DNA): TGTGCCAGCAGCCAAGGTACTAGCGTTACAGGTACGCAGTATTTT.